One and the same sample provided the 17 T cell receptor beta chains below, sequenced in a study of T cell responses to AZD1222 COVID-19 vaccine. The table came from immunoSEQ multiplex PCR; TCRdb's copy has only in-frame clones and leaves some out. Of 100,000 to 150,000 clones listed, around nine tenths are singletons. This material consisted of peripheral blood, taken 28 days after the second AZD1222 dose. These receptors came from an adult who received the AZD1222 COVID-19 vaccine.

This clone was seen more than once but under ten times. The CDR3 protein is CASSAGTGGRNSYEQYF. For the CDR3, the DNA is TGTGCCAGCAGCGCCGGGACAGGGGGCCGGAATTCCTACGAGCAGTACTTC. The chain recombines TRBV7-3 with TRBJ2-7, with 12 bases lining up with TRBD1. Germline V gives CDR1 SGHTA, CDR2 FQGTGA. CDR3 length: 17 amino acids. The J segment lost 1 base and the V segment lost 5 bases, leaving 9 bases of the junction unmatched.

The chain employs TRBV7-8 and TRBJ2-7; D gene unclear. Germline V gene lookup returns CDR1 SGHVS and CDR2 FQNEAQ. The CDR3 totals 13 residues. The V end lost 5 bases, the J end lost 6 bases, and 14 bases lay between the germline ends. The DNA of the CDR3 is TGTGCCAGCAGCCCAACCTCTGGCTCCGAGCAGTACTTC. Translated, it gives CASSPTSGSEQYF.

V usage is TRBV7-2 and J usage is TRBJ2-3, with D unclear. The CDR3 loop spans 13 amino acids. V shed 5 bases and J shed 4 bases, with 10 bases lying between them. Germline loops: CDR1 SGHTA, CDR2 FQGNSA. In DNA, the CDR3 is TGTGCCAGCAGCAACCGCCCTGCAGATACGCAGTATTTT. Amino acids: CASSNRPADTQYF.

The chain joins TRBV27 to TRBJ2-1, with TRBD2 identical over 7 bases. The germline gives CDR1 MNHEY, CDR2 SMNVEV (reference sequence). The CDR3 sequence is 12 residues long. V lost 6 bases to trimming and J lost 9 bases; unmatched junction nucleotides: 5. CDR3 in DNA: TGTGCCAGCAGGCGGGAGTCAAGTGAGCAGTTCTTC. As protein: CASRRESSEQFF.

CDR3 protein: CASSLEPNSYNEQFF. CDR3 bases: TGTGCCAGCAGCTTAGAGCCGAACTCCTACAATGAGCAGTTCTTC. The chain has TRBV5-5 and TRBJ2-1, with D hard to call. Germline V gives CDR1 SGHKS, CDR2 YYEKEE (reference sequence). The V and J ends lost 2 bases and 0 bases respectively, with 9 bases between them. CDR3 length: 15 amino acids.

The rearrangement links TRBV13 to TRBJ2-7; D could derive from TRBD1 or TRBD2 (6 bases each). The V and J ends lost 5 bases and 0 bases respectively, with 14 bases between them. The CDR3 runs 15 residues. Germline lookup yields CDR1 PRHDT and CDR2 FYEKMQ (reference sequence). CDR3 loop: CASSTRDTSSYEQYF. The DNA of the CDR3 is TGTGCCAGCAGCACGCGGGACACGAGCTCCTACGAGCAGTACTTC.

The chain uses TRBV9 and TRBJ1-4, with D perhaps TRBD1 (5 bases). From germline, CDR1 is SGDLS and CDR2 YYNGEE. V lost 0 bases, J lost 4 bases, and 10 bases lay in between. CDR3 length: 15 residues. CDR3 bases: TGTGCCAGCAGCGTAGGAGACAGAAATAATGAAAAACTGTTTTTT. Encoded protein: CASSVGDRNNEKLFF.

This chain joins TRBV7-9 and TRBJ2-7; D not resolved. Germline lookup yields CDR1 SEHNR and CDR2 FQNEAQ (reference sequence). The CDR3 length is 16 residues. V lost 0 bases and J 6 bases, leaving 18 bases between the germline ends. CDR3 amino acids: CASSLAVSVSLAEQYF. The CDR3 DNA reads TGTGCCAGCAGCTTAGCCGTTTCGGTATCCCTGGCCGAGCAGTACTTC. The entire variable domain, with the rest obtained from reference TRBV7-9 and TRBJ2-7, is as follows: DTGVSQNPRHKITKRGQNVTFRCDPISEHNRLYWYRQTLGQGPEFLTYFQNEAQLEKSRLLSDRFSAERPKGSFSTLEIQRTEQGDSAMYLCASSLAVSVSLAEQYFGPGTRLTVT.

The CDR3: CASGLVQVDSLTSNQPQHF. CDR3 DNA: TGTGCTAGTGGTTTGGTACAAGTCGACAGCCTAACTAGCAATCAGCCCCAGCATTTT. The chain links TRBV12-5 to TRBJ1-5; D might be TRBD1 (5 bases). The CDR3 covers 19 residues. V was shortened by 0 bases and J by 0 bases, with 18 bases between the two germline ends. Germline lookup yields CDR1 LGHNT and CDR2 FRNRAP.

The chain joins TRBV6-2 or TRBV6-3 to TRBJ2-1, with D possibly matching TRBD2 (5 bases). Germline CDR1 is MNHEY and CDR2 is SVGEGT. The CDR3 contains 15 residues. Trimming shortened V by 3 bases and J by 7 bases, and 16 bases separated the two germline ends. Here the CDR3 reads CASSYSTGEGNEQFF. DNA for the CDR3: TGTGCCAGCAGTTATTCTACCGGGGAAGGGAATGAGCAGTTCTTC.

The CDR3: CASSLKGAHRGLGKLFF. In DNA form, the CDR3 reads TGTGCCAGCAGCTTAAAGGGGGCCCACCGCGGGTTAGGAAAACTGTTTTTT. The rearrangement uses TRBV7-9 and TRBJ1-4; TRBD1 agrees at 7 bases. Germline-derived CDR1 and CDR2 are SEHNR and FQNEAQ (reference sequence). This CDR3 has 17 residues. V lost 2 bases and J lost 10; bases outside the gene matches: 16. The full variable domain, with the rest looked up from reference TRBV7-9 and TRBJ1-4, is DTGVSQNPRHKITKRGQNVTFRCDPISEHNRLYWYRQTLGQGPEFLTYFQNEAQLEKSRLLSDRFSAERPKGSFSTLEIQRTEQGDSAMYLCASSLKGAHRGLGKLFFGSGTQLSVL.

The CDR3 loop is CASSALQAEAFF. CDR3 bases: TGTGCCAGCTCAGCCCTACAGGCAGAAGCTTTCTTT. J is TRBJ1-1 and V is TRBV18; possibly TRBD1 for D (5 bases). This CDR3 contains 12 residues. Per the germline V gene, CDR1 is KGHSH and CDR2 is LQKENI. V shed 5 bases and J shed 8 bases, with 12 bases lying between them.

The genes are TRBV27 and TRBJ2-2; possibly TRBD1 or TRBD2 for D (6 bases each). The CDR3 has 15 residues. V lost 7 bases and J 2 bases, leaving 14 bases between the germline ends. Germline values: CDR1 MNHEY, CDR2 SMNVEV (reference sequence). The CDR3 sequence: CASMRGTTNTGELFF. CDR3 bases: TGTGCCAGCATGCGCGGGACAACCAACACCGGGGAGCTGTTTTTT.

The chain links TRBV7-3 to TRBJ1-1; D unresolved. The CDR3 runs to 13 residues. V gave up 5 bases and J gave up 0 bases, with 7 bases separating them. In germline, CDR1 is SGHTA, CDR2 FQGTGA. This CDR3 is CASSMGLNTEAFF. The CDR3 DNA reads TGTGCCAGCAGCATGGGATTGAACACTGAAGCTTTCTTT.

The chain carries TRBV7-6 and TRBJ1-1; D might be TRBD1 (5 bases). The germline CDR1 and CDR2 sequences are SGHVS and FNYEAQ. Trimming removed 4 bases at V and 4 bases at J, with 13 bases between. This CDR3 spans 14 amino acids. The CDR3 DNA sequence: TGTGCCAGCAGCTCCCAAGGGGCGGGCACTGAAGCTTTCTTT. Translated, it gives CASSSQGAGTEAFF.

The chain is built from TRBV7-6 and TRBJ1-3, with D maybe TRBD1 (5 bases). Germline CDR1 is SGHVS and CDR2 is FNYEAQ. There are 12 residues in the CDR3. Trimming took 3 bases from V and 5 from J, leaving 5 bases between them. CDR3 DNA: TGTGCCAGCAGCTTGGGACGAAACACCATATATTTT. This sequence encodes CASSLGRNTIYF. Full variable domain (rest looked up from reference TRBV7-6 and TRBJ1-3): GAGVSQSPRYKVTKRGQDVALRCDPISGHVSLYWYRQALGQGPEFLTYFNYEAQQDKSGLPNDRFSAERPEGSISTLTIQRTEQRDSAMYRCASSLGRNTIYFGEGSWLTVV.

The rearrangement joins TRBV10-3 to TRBJ1-5; D perhaps matches TRBD1 (5 bases). The CDR3 loop spans 16 amino acids. Germline CDR1 reads ENHRY; CDR2 reads SYGVKD. Trimming shortened V by 6 bases and J by 0 bases, and 15 bases separated the two germline ends. The CDR3: CAISREGPFSNQPQHF. The CDR3 nucleotides are TGTGCCATCAGCAGAGAGGGGCCTTTTAGCAATCAGCCCCAGCATTTT.